This T cell receptor beta chain was recovered during a study of shared clonotypes between healthy human individuals. General study results and limits: Sequencing depth was expected to influence donor clonotype sharing.

In regard to this clone: The antigen remains undetermined.

Several immunoSEQ plates received, in even portions, the genomic DNA of each subset. Sequencing used immunoSEQ multiplex PCR; TCRdb keeps in-frame clones, though not all of them. The sample carries some 2 million clones, 95% recorded once. Looked up from germline, CDR1 is SGDLS and CDR2 is YYNGEE. This CDR3 is 15 amino acids long. Trimming cost V 3 bases and J 1 base, with 13 bases left between them. The clonotype comes from a man between 18 and 35 years old in good health. Sequencing was carried out using naive CD4+ T cells sorted from blood. Indicated subset: CD45RA+ positively selected. The genes are TRBV9 and TRBJ1-2; no clear D gene. CDR3 in amino acids: CASSEASGLNYGYTF. CDR3 coding DNA: TGTGCCAGCAGCGAGGCCTCCGGTCTTAACTATGGCTACACCTTC. Drawing the rest from reference TRBV9 and TRBJ1-2, the complete variable domain is DSGVTQTPKHLITATGQRVTLRCSPRSGDLSVYWYQQSLDQGLQFLIQYYNGEERAKGNILERFSAQQFPDLHSELNLSSLELGDSALYFCASSEASGLNYGYTFGSGTRLTVV.